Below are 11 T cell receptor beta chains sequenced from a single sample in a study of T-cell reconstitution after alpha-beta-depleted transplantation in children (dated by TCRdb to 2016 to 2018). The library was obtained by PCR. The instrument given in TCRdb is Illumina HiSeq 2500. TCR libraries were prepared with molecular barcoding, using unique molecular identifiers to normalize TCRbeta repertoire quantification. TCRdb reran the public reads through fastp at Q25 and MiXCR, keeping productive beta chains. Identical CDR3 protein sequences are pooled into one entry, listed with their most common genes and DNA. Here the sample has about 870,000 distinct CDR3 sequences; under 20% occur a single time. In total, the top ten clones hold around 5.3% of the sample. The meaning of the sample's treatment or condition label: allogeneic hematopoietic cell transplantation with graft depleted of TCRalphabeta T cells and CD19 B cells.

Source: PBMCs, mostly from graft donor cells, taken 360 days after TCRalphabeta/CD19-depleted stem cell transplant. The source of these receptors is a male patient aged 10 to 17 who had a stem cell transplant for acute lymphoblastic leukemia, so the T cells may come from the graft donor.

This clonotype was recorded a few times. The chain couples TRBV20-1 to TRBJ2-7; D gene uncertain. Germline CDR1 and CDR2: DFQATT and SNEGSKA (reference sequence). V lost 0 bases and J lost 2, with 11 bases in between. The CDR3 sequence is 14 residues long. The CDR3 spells CSARDGLPTYEQYF. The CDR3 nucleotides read TGCAGTGCTAGAGATGGTCTACCCACCTACGAGCAGTACTTC.

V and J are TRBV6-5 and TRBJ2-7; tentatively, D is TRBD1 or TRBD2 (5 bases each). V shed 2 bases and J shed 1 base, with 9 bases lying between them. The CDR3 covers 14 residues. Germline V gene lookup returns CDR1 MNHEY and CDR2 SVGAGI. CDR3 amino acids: CASSYMGVSYEQYF. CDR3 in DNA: TGTGCCAGCAGTTACATGGGGGTTTCCTACGAGCAGTACTTC.

CDR3 in DNA: TGCAGTGCCATGAGGGGCATTACTAATGAAAAACTGTTTTTT. It codes for CSAMRGITNEKLFF. The chain is built from TRBV20-1 and TRBJ1-4; D is possibly TRBD1 (5 bases). CDR1 is DFQATT and CDR2 is SNEGSKA in the germline V gene (reference sequence). The CDR3 extends over 14 amino acids. Trimming left V 6 bases short and J 2 bases short, with 13 bases between.

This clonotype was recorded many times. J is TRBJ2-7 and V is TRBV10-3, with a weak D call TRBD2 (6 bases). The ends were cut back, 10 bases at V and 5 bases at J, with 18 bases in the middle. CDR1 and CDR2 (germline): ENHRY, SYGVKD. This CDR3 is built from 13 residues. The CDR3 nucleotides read TGTGCCAGCGGGACGGCCGAGTTCGACGAGCAGTACTTC. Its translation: CASGTAEFDEQYF.

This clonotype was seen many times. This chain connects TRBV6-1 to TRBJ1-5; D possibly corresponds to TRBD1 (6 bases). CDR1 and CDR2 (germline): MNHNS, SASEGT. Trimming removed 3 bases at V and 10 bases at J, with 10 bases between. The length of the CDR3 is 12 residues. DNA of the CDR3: TGTGCCAGCAGTGACCCCGGGACACCCCAGCATTTT. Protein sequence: CASSDPGTPQHF.

The CDR3 reads CASSPGHFGSYNEQFF. CDR3 nucleotides: TGCGCCAGCAGCCCAGGACACTTCGGGTCCTACAATGAGCAGTTCTTC. The V call is TRBV5-1, the J call TRBJ2-1, with a tentative D call TRBD1 (5 bases). The CDR3 spans 16 residues. Trimming removed 4 bases from V and 1 base from J, with 15 bases in between. Germline-derived CDR1 and CDR2 are SGHRS and YFSETQ.

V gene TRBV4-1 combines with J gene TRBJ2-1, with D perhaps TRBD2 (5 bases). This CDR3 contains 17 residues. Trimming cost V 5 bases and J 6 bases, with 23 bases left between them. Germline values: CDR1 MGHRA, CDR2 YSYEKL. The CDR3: CASSSLVRGSKGNEQFF. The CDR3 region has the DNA TGCGCCAGCAGCTCCTTGGTAAGAGGGAGTAAGGGCAATGAGCAGTTCTTC.

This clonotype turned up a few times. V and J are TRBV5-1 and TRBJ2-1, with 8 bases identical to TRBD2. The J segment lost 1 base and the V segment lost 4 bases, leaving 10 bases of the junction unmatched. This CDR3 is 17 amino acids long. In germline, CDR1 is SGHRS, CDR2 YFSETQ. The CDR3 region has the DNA TGCGCCAGCAGCCGTAACGGACTAGCAGGGTCCTACAATGAGCAGTTCTTC. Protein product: CASSRNGLAGSYNEQFF.

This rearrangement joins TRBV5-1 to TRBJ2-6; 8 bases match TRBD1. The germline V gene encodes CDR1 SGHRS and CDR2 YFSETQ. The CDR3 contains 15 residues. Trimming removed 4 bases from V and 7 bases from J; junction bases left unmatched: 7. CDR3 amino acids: CASSHDGQGANVLTF. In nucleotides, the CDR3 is TGCGCCAGCAGCCACGACGGACAGGGCGCCAACGTCCTGACTTTC. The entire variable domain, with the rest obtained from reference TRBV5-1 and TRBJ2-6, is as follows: KAGVTQTPRYLIKTRGQQVTLSCSPISGHRSVSWYQQTPGQGLQFLFEYFSETQRNKGNFPGRFSGRQFSNSRSEMNVSTLELGDSALYLCASSHDGQGANVLTFGAGSRLTVL.

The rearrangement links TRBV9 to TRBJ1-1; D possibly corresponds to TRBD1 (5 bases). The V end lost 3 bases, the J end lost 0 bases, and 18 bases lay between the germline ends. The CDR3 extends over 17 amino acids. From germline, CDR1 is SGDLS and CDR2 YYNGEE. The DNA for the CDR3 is TGTGCCAGCAGCGGGAAGAAGGGAGTGGGGCTGAACACTGAAGCTTTCTTT. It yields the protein CASSGKKGVGLNTEAFF.

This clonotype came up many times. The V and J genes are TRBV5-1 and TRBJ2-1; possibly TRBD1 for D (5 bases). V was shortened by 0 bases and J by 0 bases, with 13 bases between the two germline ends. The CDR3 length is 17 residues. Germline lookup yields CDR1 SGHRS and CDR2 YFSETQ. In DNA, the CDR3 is TGCGCCAGCAGCTTGGGGTGGGGCGGTTTCTCCTACAATGAGCAGTTCTTC. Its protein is CASSLGWGGFSYNEQFF.